The 17 T cell receptor beta chains in this list originate from one sample, sequenced in a study of tumor-infiltrating lymphocytes in primary liver carcinoma (dated by TCRdb to about 2017). Data came from an Illumina HiSeq 2500. Using a constant-region primer and ProtoScript II reverse transcriptase, TCRbeta-specific cDNA was reverse-transcribed from about 460 ng total RNA. TCRbeta libraries were built with three nested multiplex PCR rounds, a slightly modified ARM-PCR procedure. Each of the first two PCR rounds ran for about 10 cycles and used multiplex TRBV1-TRBV30 forward primers together with a Cbeta reverse primer. Using fastp at Q25 and MiXCR, TCRdb reprocessed the public reads and kept productive beta chains. Identical CDR3 proteins give one entry, which carries the most common genes and DNA. The table for this sample lists 100,000 or so distinct CDR3 sequences; more than 60% of them were counted only once. 9% to 10% of the sample belongs to the ten largest clones.

Total RNA and DNA were co-extracted without cell sorting from approximately 22-30 mg of bulk tissue using the AllPrep DNA/RNA mini kit. Sequencing input: liver tumor tissue from sampling region 5. This sample's cell subset or site label indicates: tumor region T5, tumor centre. All receptors come from a woman aged 55 to 70 with primary liver carcinoma and hepatitis B virus infection.

With respect to this clonotype: A much bigger clone sits one base away, suggesting this may be a read error. This sequence joins TRBV10-3 and TRBJ1-2; weak D call: TRBD1 (6 bases). The CDR3 runs to 14 residues. Germline CDR1 is ENHRY and CDR2 is SYGVKD. CDR3 in amino acids: CATSIAGDNYGYTF. As DNA, the CDR3 is TGTGCCACCAGTATCGCAGGGGATAACTATGGCTACACCTTC.

This clonotype was detected many times. CDR3 coding DNA: TGTGCCAGCAGCTTCTCTCAGGGACCTGGAAACACCATATATTTT. Translated, it gives CASSFSQGPGNTIYF. The genes are TRBV7-8 and TRBJ1-3; tentatively, D is TRBD1 (5 bases). Per germline, CDR1 SGHVS and CDR2 FQNEAQ. Trimming pared 3 bases from V and 2 bases from J, leaving 11 bases between. CDR3 length: 15 amino acids.

The sample holds many counts of this clonotype. The chain carries TRBV5-4 and TRBJ2-7; 9 bases are shared with TRBD2. The junction had 6 bases not matched to a gene; V was cut back by 3 bases and J by 2 bases. In germline, CDR1 is SGHNT, CDR2 YYREEE (reference sequence). This CDR3 contains 15 residues. The CDR3 spells CASSSWASGAYEQYF. In DNA, the CDR3 is TGTGCCAGCAGCTCCTGGGCTAGCGGGGCCTACGAGCAGTACTTC.

This CDR3 reads CASSYSRDHGYTF. The CDR3 nucleotides read TGTGCCAGCAGTTACTCCCGTGACCATGGCTACACCTTC. V gene TRBV6-5 combines with J gene TRBJ1-2; D gene uncertain. Trimming removed 0 bases at V and 6 bases at J, with 8 bases between. The CDR3 length is 13 residues. CDR1 is MNHEY and CDR2 is SVGAGI in the germline V gene.

The sample holds a few counts of this clonotype. This chain uses TRBV6-6 with TRBJ2-1; 8 bases line up with TRBD1. This CDR3 is 18 amino acids long. CDR1 is MNHNY and CDR2 is SVGAGI in the germline V gene (reference sequence). The junction had 15 bases not matched to a gene; V was cut back by 2 bases and J by 6 bases. The CDR3 protein is CASSYPPSDRGKLNEQFF. DNA of the CDR3: TGTGCCAGCAGTTACCCCCCCTCTGACAGGGGAAAACTCAATGAGCAGTTCTTC.

This clonotype occurred a few times. Being one base from a much bigger clone, this may be a read error. The DNA of the CDR3 is TGTGCCAGCGGCCCGGGACAGTTTTCTTACTATGGCTACACCTTC. Amino acids: CASGPGQFSYYGYTF. The V and J genes are TRBV12-3 or TRBV12-4 and TRBJ1-2; TRBD1 agrees at 7 bases. The CDR3 extends over 15 amino acids. The ends lost 8 bases at V and 3 bases at J; junction bases unmatched: 12.

A remark on this clonotype: With a much larger clone just one base away, this may be a read error. V usage is TRBV6-6 and J usage is TRBJ1-2; a weak D match, TRBD1 (5 bases). Germline lookup yields CDR1 MNHNY and CDR2 SVGAGI (reference sequence). The CDR3 extends over 13 amino acids. Between the trimmed V and J ends, which lost 6 bases and 4 bases, there was a span of 12 bases. CDR3 protein: CASSGGTTYGYTF. CDR3 nucleotide sequence: TGTGCCAGCAGCGGCGGGACGACCTATGGCTACACCTTC.

Notes on this clonotype: One junction end disagrees with the germline gene, perhaps due to a read error. The V and J genes are TRBV28 and TRBJ2-3; 8 bases map to TRBD1. This CDR3 has 17 residues. Germline assignment: CDR1 MDHEN and CDR2 SYDVKM. Written as DNA, the CDR3 is TGTGTCAGCAGTTCAGCCCCAGGGGGCGGGCGCACAGATACGCAGTATTTT. It yields the protein CVSSSAPGGGRTDTQYF.

The chain couples TRBV18 to TRBJ1-2; possibly TRBD1 for D (6 bases). Germline V gene data show CDR1 as KGHSH and CDR2 as LQKENI. Trimming left V 6 bases short and J 7 bases short, with 18 bases between. This CDR3 is built from 14 residues. CDR3 bases: TGTGCCAGCTCGCGAGACGGGGGGCAGAGTGGCTACACCTTC. It codes for CASSRDGGQSGYTF.

With respect to this clonotype: An end of the junction does not agree with germline; a read error may underlie this. This chain links TRBV12-3 or TRBV12-4 with TRBJ1-4; D unclear. The CDR3 contains 13 residues. The CDR3 loop is CANSLNLSEKLFF. The CDR3 region has the DNA TGTGCCAACAGTTTAAATCTATCGGAAAAACTGTTTTTT.

With respect to this clonotype: Its ends do not fully match the called genes, so a read error is possible. The rearrangement links TRBV5-6 to TRBJ1-2; D gene ambiguous. The CDR3 loop spans 14 amino acids. Germline CDR1 reads SGHDT; CDR2 reads YYEEEE. The chain's CDR3 is CASSLYRVLYGYAF. The CDR3 region has the DNA TGTGCCAGCAGCTTGTACCGGGTCCTGTATGGCTACGCCTTC.

This clonotype was picked up many times. J is TRBJ2-6 and V is TRBV4-1; 9 bases match TRBD1. CDR3 size: 17 residues. Germline assignment: CDR1 MGHRA and CDR2 YSYEKL. V was pared by 3 bases and J by 0 bases, with 3 bases of the junction left unmatched. The CDR3 DNA reads TGCGCCAGCAGCCACGGGACAGGGCCCTCTGGGGCCAACGTCCTGACTTTC. Amino acids: CASSHGTGPSGANVLTF.

This clonotype was detected many times. The chain joins TRBV28 to TRBJ1-2; D gene unclear. The germline V gene encodes CDR1 MDHEN and CDR2 SYDVKM. CDR3 length: 14 residues. V was cut by 2 bases and J by 3 bases, with 10 bases left in between. In DNA form, the CDR3 reads TGTGCCAGCAGTTTAACGGAGGGCTACTATGGCTACACCTTC. It yields the protein CASSLTEGYYGYTF.

Points on this clonotype: Mismatch with germline at one junction end may stem from a read error. This rearrangement joins TRBV6-5 to TRBJ2-1; D unresolved. Germline CDR1 is MNHEY and CDR2 is SVGAGI. This CDR3 has 13 amino acids. DNA for the CDR3: TGTGCCAGCGGTTACGAGGCGCACAATGAGGAGTTCTTC. It translates to CASGYEAHNEEFF.

For this clonotype: One end of the junction fails to match germline, which may point to a read error. V usage is TRBV11-2 and J usage is TRBJ1-1; D call uncertain. Germline assignment: CDR1 SGHAT and CDR2 FQNNGV. The CDR3 runs to 13 residues. The CDR3 DNA reads TGTTCCAGCAGCTTATTGACCGAAACTGAAGCTTTCTTT. This codes for CSSSLLTETEAFF.

Turning to this clonotype: Just one base apart from a much larger clone, this may be a read error. This sequence joins TRBV5-1 and TRBJ1-2, with D hard to call. The CDR3 spans 15 residues. Trimming stripped 4 bases from V and 2 bases from J, with 15 bases between. Per germline, CDR1 SGHRS and CDR2 YFSETQ. The CDR3 spells CASSDLLRHNYGYTF. The CDR3 coding sequence is TGCGCCAGCAGCGACTTGTTGAGACACAACTATGGCTACACCTTC. Using reference TRBV5-1 and TRBJ1-2 for the parts outside the CDR3, the full variable domain is KAGVTQTPRYLIKTRGQQVTLSCSPISGHRSVSWYQQTPGQGLQFLFEYFSETQRNKGNFPGRFSGRQFSNSRSEMNVSTLELGDSALYLCASSDLLRHNYGYTFGSGTRLTVV.

This clonotype was detected only a few times. A much larger clonotype is one base distant, so this may be a read error. The CDR3 DNA sequence: TGTGCCAGCAGTTACTCGGTAGGGAATACCGGGGAGCTGTTTTTT. This encodes CASSYSVGNTGELFF. J is TRBJ2-2 and V is TRBV6-5; D uncertain. Looked up from germline, CDR1 is MNHEY and CDR2 is SVGAGI. This CDR3 has 15 residues. V was clipped by 0 bases and J by 5 bases, with 10 bases between them.